Presented here are 17 T cell receptor beta chains from one specimen sequenced in a study of shared clonotypes between healthy human individuals (dated by TCRdb to about 2020). The library came from the immunoSEQ multiplex PCR assay. Imported from immuneACCESS, the table was reduced by TCRdb to in-frame sequences with V and J called. These copies leave out some clones; in studies compared against another copy, an unresolved V gene accounts for under half, and the cause of the remainder is not known. In all, the sample holds about 500,000 clones, and approximately 71% of those were seen once. The ten largest clones add up to 9.5% to 15% of the sample. The specimen sequenced was PBMCs. These receptor sequences come from a woman between 35 and 50 years old in good health. Some clones in this sample may be carry-over from other donors' samples.

This sequence joins TRBV6-5 and TRBJ2-1, with TRBD2 matching 11 bases. This CDR3 has 14 amino acids. V shed 6 bases, J shed 8 bases, and the junction held 6 bases outside the gene matches. Germline CDR1 MNHEY, CDR2 SVGAGI. The DNA of the CDR3 is TGTGCCAGCAGCATAGCGGGAGGGGGCGATGAGCAGTTCTTC. It is translated as CASSIAGGGDEQFF.

CDR3 amino acids: CAISEGLASYEQYF. The CDR3 coding sequence is TGTGCCATCAGTGAGGGACTGGCAAGTTACGAGCAGTACTTC. The rearrangement uses TRBV10-3 and TRBJ2-7, with D maybe TRBD2 (5 bases). This CDR3 is built from 14 residues. Trimming shortened V by 2 bases and J by 4 bases, and 12 bases separated the two germline ends. Germline CDR1 reads ENHRY; CDR2 reads SYGVKD.

In this sample, this clone turned up a few times. The chain has TRBV6-5 and TRBJ1-1; D perhaps matches TRBD1 (6 bases). In germline, CDR1 is MNHEY, CDR2 SVGAGI. V lost 6 bases and J 9 bases, leaving 20 bases between the germline ends. CDR3 length: 14 residues. This CDR3 reads CASRLGQNSRQAFF. The CDR3 region has the DNA TGTGCCAGCAGACTCGGACAGAATAGTCGTCAAGCTTTCTTT.

The V call is TRBV15, the J call TRBJ2-3; D gene unclear. CDR3 size: 13 residues. The germline gives CDR1 LNHNV, CDR2 YYDKDF (reference sequence). V dropped 3 bases and J dropped 3 bases, with 7 bases sitting between them. The CDR3 is CATSRSATDTQYF. The CDR3 DNA sequence: TGTGCCACCAGCAGGTCGGCGACAGATACGCAGTATTTT. The variable domain in full, with the rest retrieved from reference TRBV15 and TRBJ2-3, is DAMVIQNPRYQVTQFGKPVTLSCSQTLNHNVMYWYQQKSSQAPKLLFHYYDKDFNNEADTPDNFQSRRPNTSFCFLDIRSPGLGDTAMYLCATSRSATDTQYFGPGTRLTVL.

This clone was detected only once. The chain links TRBV5-1 to TRBJ1-2; possibly TRBD1 for D (5 bases). The CDR3 has 14 residues. Germline V CDR1 and CDR2: SGHRS, YFSETQ. The germline V and J ends were trimmed by 4 bases and 6 bases, with 16 bases remaining between them. In DNA, the CDR3 is TGCGCCAGCAGCATCCTGTCGATGACAGATGGCTACACCTTC. Amino acids: CASSILSMTDGYTF.

The chain links TRBV21-1 to TRBJ2-7. TRBV21-1 is annotated as a pseudogene. This CDR3 has 15 residues. Here the CDR3 reads CASSTRCEGPYEQYF. DNA of the CDR3: TGTGCCAGCAGCACTAGGTGTGAGGGACCTTACGAGCAGTACTTC.

The rearrangement joins TRBV5-4 to TRBJ2-3; 9 bases agree with TRBD1. V lost 0 bases, J lost 6 bases, and 8 bases stayed unmatched. Per germline, CDR1 SGHNT and CDR2 YYREEE (reference sequence). The CDR3 totals 16 residues. The CDR3 coding sequence is TGTGCCAGCAGCTTGGGTGCGGACAGGGGTGTGGATACGCAGTATTTT. Its translation is CASSLGADRGVDTQYF.

The rearrangement uses TRBV2 and TRBJ2-1; D gene uncertain. Germline V lookup: CDR1 SNHLY, CDR2 FYNNEI. This CDR3 has 14 residues. V was trimmed by 2 bases and J by 8 bases, leaving 13 bases between them. The CDR3 nucleotides read TGTGCCAGCAGTGAAACCCTGAGTTCCTATGAGCAGTTCTTC. Translated, it gives CASSETLSSYEQFF.

The chain is built from TRBV19 and TRBJ2-1; no clear D gene. Germline loops: CDR1 LNHDA, CDR2 SQIVND (reference sequence). V lost 6 bases and J 2 bases, leaving 17 bases between the germline ends. The CDR3 is 16 amino acids. CDR3 in amino acids: CASSAQLVVPYNEQFF. As DNA, the CDR3 is TGTGCCAGTAGCGCCCAGCTAGTAGTTCCCTACAATGAGCAGTTCTTC.

Worth noting for this clone: A far larger clone is off by one base, so a read error is likely. At the DNA level, this CDR3 is encoded by other sequences in the same sample as well. V is TRBV6-5 and J is TRBJ1-1; TRBD1 matches 8 bases. Germline lookup yields CDR1 MNHEY and CDR2 SVGAGI. The CDR3 is 12 amino acids. CDR3 region: CASRQGSAEAFF. The CDR3 nucleotides are TGTGCCAGCCGACAGGGGAGCGCTGAGGCTTTCTTT.

The chain links TRBV18 to TRBJ2-7; no clear D gene. Trimming removed 2 bases at V and 0 bases at J, with 11 bases between. CDR3 size: 15 residues. The germline CDR1 and CDR2 sequences are KGHSH and LQKENI. CDR3 protein: CASSPRSLSSYEQYF. CDR3 sequence (DNA): TGTGCCAGCTCACCAAGAAGTCTGAGCTCCTACGAGCAGTACTTC. Looking up the rest from reference TRBV18 and TRBJ2-7 gives the full variable domain: NAGVMQNPRHLVRRRGQEARLRCSPMKGHSHVYWYRQLPEEGLKFMVYLQKENIIDESGMPKERFSAEFPKEGPSILRIQQVVRGDSAAYFCASSPRSLSSYEQYFGPGTRLTVT.

This clone was found a few times. This rearrangement joins TRBV7-4 to TRBJ1-3, with D unclear. Germline CDR1 is SGHVT and CDR2 is SQSDAQ. This CDR3 is built from 16 residues. The V gene lost 0 bases and the J gene lost 2 bases, with 11 bases spanning the gap. The CDR3 nucleotides read TGTGCCAGCAGCTTAGCCGGCAGGACGGCTGGAAACACCATATATTTT. It specifies CASSLAGRTAGNTIYF.

The chain links TRBV5-1 to TRBJ1-5; the D is unclear. CDR1 and CDR2 from the germline V gene are SGHRS and YFSETQ. The CDR3 is made up of 15 amino acids. V was cut by 0 bases and J by 4 bases, with 11 bases left in between. The CDR3 loop reads CASSLDGRPNQPQHF. The CDR3 DNA follows: TGCGCCAGCAGCTTGGACGGGCGGCCAAATCAGCCCCAGCATTTT.

The chain recombines TRBV18 with TRBJ2-5; no clear D. The CDR3 consists of 16 residues. Germline V gene data show CDR1 as KGHSH and CDR2 as LQKENI. Trimming removed 6 bases at V and 4 bases at J, with 21 bases between. CDR3 sequence reads: CASSPRMASGIETQYF. The CDR3, as DNA: TGTGCCAGCTCCCCGAGGATGGCGTCGGGTATAGAGACCCAGTACTTC.

V and J are TRBV28 and TRBJ1-5, with a weak D call TRBD1 (5 bases). There are 13 residues in the CDR3. V lost 4 bases to trimming and J lost 5 bases, with 9 bases between them. The germline V gene encodes CDR1 MDHEN and CDR2 SYDVKM. The CDR3 reads CASSWGKDQPQHF. CDR3 nucleotides: TGTGCCAGCAGTTGGGGCAAGGATCAGCCCCAGCATTTT.

This rearrangement joins TRBV11-2 to TRBJ2-2; 13 bases are a match to TRBD2. Trimming cost V 1 base and J 4 bases; bases outside gene matches: 3. Germline CDR1 and CDR2: SGHAT and FQNNGV. This CDR3 spans 17 amino acids. The CDR3 loop is CASSLGTSGRFTGELFF. CDR3 in DNA: TGTGCCAGCAGCTTAGGGACTAGCGGGAGATTCACCGGGGAGCTGTTTTTT.

V usage is TRBV29-1 and J usage is TRBJ1-1; possible D gene TRBD1, 5 bases. Germline CDR1 reads SQVTM; CDR2 reads ANQGSEA. The CDR3 sequence is 11 residues long. V lost 3 bases and J 10 bases, leaving 12 bases between the germline ends. The CDR3 protein is CSVEVMGRAFF. In DNA, the CDR3 is TGCAGCGTTGAGGTAATGGGACGAGCTTTCTTT.